The text below deals with one T cell receptor (beta chain). Methods used by the authors: It was from reference gene primer amplification that nucleated cell counts were estimated. Sequencing used immunoSEQ multiplex PCR; TCRdb keeps in-frame clones, though not all of them. The V and J calls and clone size were taken over from that table, and D and trimming were inferred from the DNA. The sample includes some 120,000 clones, roughly 90% of them seen just once. This record comes from a study of blood T cell repertoires in COVID-19. Overall study context: Acute and convalescent COVID-19 specimens originated in the United States, Italy and Spain. T cells, B-cell-depleted T cells, or PBMCs supplied cDNA or gDNA.

The CDR3 totals 12 residues. Germline assignment: CDR1 LNHDA and CDR2 SQIVND (reference sequence). V was trimmed by 5 bases and J by 8 bases, leaving 10 bases between them. The genes are TRBV19 and TRBJ2-4; a weak D match, TRBD2 (5 bases). This receptor was identified in a man in his fifties with active COVID-19. The sample taken for sequencing was peripheral blood. The CDR3 DNA is TGTGCCAGTAGTCAGACCGGGGACATTCAGTACTTC. Translating gives CASSQTGDIQYF.